Sequencing of this T cell receptor beta chain was carried out in a study of blood T cell repertoires in COVID-19. About the study: The United States, Italy and Spain were the sources of the acute and convalescent COVID-19 samples.

Some clones are missing from TCRdb's copy, which holds only in-frame ones; the method was immunoSEQ multiplex PCR. The table records about 57,000 clones, about 91% of them present only once. The CDR3 loop spans 16 amino acids. V trimming: 5 bases; J trimming: 6 bases; junction bases outside the gene matches: 12. Germline loops: CDR1 LNHDA, CDR2 SQIVND (reference sequence). What was sequenced was peripheral blood. The chain combines TRBV19 with TRBJ2-4; 8 bases map to TRBD1. The sequence was collected from a man in his fifties or sixties with acute or convalescent COVID-19. CDR3 amino acids: CASSGHPGQAVNIQYF. In DNA, the CDR3 is TGTGCCAGTAGTGGGCACCCGGGACAGGCAGTAAACATTCAGTACTTC.